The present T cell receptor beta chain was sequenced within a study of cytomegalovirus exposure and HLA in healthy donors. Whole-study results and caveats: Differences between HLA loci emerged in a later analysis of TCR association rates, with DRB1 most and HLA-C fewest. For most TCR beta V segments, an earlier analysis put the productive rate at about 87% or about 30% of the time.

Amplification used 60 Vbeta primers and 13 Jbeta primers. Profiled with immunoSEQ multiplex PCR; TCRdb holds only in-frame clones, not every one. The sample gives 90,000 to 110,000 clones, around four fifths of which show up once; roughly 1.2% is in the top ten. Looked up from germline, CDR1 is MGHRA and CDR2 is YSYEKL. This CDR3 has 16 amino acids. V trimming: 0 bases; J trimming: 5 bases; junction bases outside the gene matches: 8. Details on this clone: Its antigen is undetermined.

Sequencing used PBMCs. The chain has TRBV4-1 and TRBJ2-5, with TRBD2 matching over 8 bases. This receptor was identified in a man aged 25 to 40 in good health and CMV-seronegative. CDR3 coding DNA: TGCGCCAGCAGCCAAGATTCGGCAGCGGGGGCTGAGACCCAGTACTTC. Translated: CASSQDSAAGAETQYF.